The present T cell receptor beta chain was sequenced within a study of OX40 agonist ivuxolimab in advanced cancers. Study-level information: Partial responses were achieved by three patients, one with hepatocellular carcinoma and two with cutaneous melanoma.

Germline CDR1 reads GTSNPN; CDR2 reads SVGIG (reference sequence). There are 13 residues in the CDR3. With 2 bases removed from V and 4 bases from J, the gap between germline ends came to 10 bases. A history of autoimmune disease or systemic immunosuppression excluded patients. General study points: Some patients who did not respond also had low normalized T-cell clonal expansion. Averaging showed that CD8+ T cells had more expanded clones than CD4+ did.

Comments on this clone: Its antigen is unidentified.

Using immunoSEQ multiplex PCR, the repertoire was profiled, and TCRdb retains in-frame clones only, with some absent. The table has 30,000 to 40,000 clones, approximately 89% seen once. V and J are TRBV30 and TRBJ2-3; D is perhaps TRBD2 (6 bases). The receptor's source is an adult with an advanced solid tumor such as melanoma, head and neck, liver or kidney cancer. Sequences were derived from CD4+ or CD8+ T cells sorted from blood, sampled in a trial of the OX40 agonist ivuxolimab. The CDR3 sequence: CAWSRRRADTQYF. The CDR3 nucleotides read TGTGCCTGGAGTCGGAGGAGGGCAGATACGCAGTATTTT.